The 29 T cell receptor beta chains below all came from one sample that was sequenced in a study of cytomegalovirus exposure and HLA in healthy donors. The data were produced by immunoSEQ multiplex PCR, yet TCRdb's version contains in-frame clones alone and is incomplete. The data contain about 400,000 clones, 86% of them singletons. The source material was PBMCs. The source of these receptors is a woman between 18 and 29 years old in good health and CMV-seronegative.

The rearrangement joins TRBV4-1 to TRBJ2-7, with D perhaps matching TRBD2 (6 bases). Germline CDR1 MGHRA, CDR2 YSYEKL. This CDR3 has 15 residues. V was clipped by 0 bases and J by 1 base, with 10 bases between them. This CDR3 is CASSQEFGTSYEQYF. CDR3 nucleotide sequence: TGCGCCAGCAGCCAAGAATTCGGGACTTCCTACGAGCAGTACTTC.

The rearrangement joins TRBV6-1 to TRBJ1-5, with D perhaps matching TRBD1 (6 bases). CDR3 length equals 17 residues. The germline V gene encodes CDR1 MNHNS and CDR2 SASEGT. V lost 0 bases to trimming and J lost 1 base, with 13 bases between them. CDR3 in DNA: TGTGCCAGCAGTGAAGCCGGCCCAGGACAGAGCAATCAGCCCCAGCATTTT. This encodes CASSEAGPGQSNQPQHF.

This sequence joins TRBV7-9 and TRBJ1-2, with 10 bases fitting TRBD1. Trimming cost V 5 bases and J 2 bases; bases outside gene matches: 8. From germline, CDR1 is SEHNR and CDR2 FQNEAQ (reference sequence). This CDR3 contains 16 residues. The CDR3 nucleotides are TGTGCCAGCAGCCCCCCGACAGGGGGCGTGAACTATGGCTACACCTTC. Protein product: CASSPPTGGVNYGYTF.

This chain links TRBV5-1 with TRBJ2-5; 11 bases are shared with TRBD2. The ends lost 4 bases at V and 5 bases at J; junction bases unmatched: 7. The CDR3 loop spans 15 amino acids. The V gene's germline CDR1 is SGHRS and CDR2 YFSETQ. CDR3 nucleotide sequence: TGCGCCAGCAGCGCACTAATAGCGGGAGGGGAGACCCAGTACTTC. Protein: CASSALIAGGETQYF. The complete variable domain, with remaining parts taken from reference TRBV5-1 and TRBJ2-5, reads KAGVTQTPRYLIKTRGQQVTLSCSPISGHRSVSWYQQTPGQGLQFLFEYFSETQRNKGNFPGRFSGRQFSNSRSEMNVSTLELGDSALYLCASSALIAGGETQYFGPGTRLLVL.

V gene TRBV28 combines with J gene TRBJ1-2; the D gene is possibly TRBD1 (6 bases). The germline CDR1 and CDR2 sequences are MDHEN and SYDVKM. V was clipped by 6 bases and J by 4 bases, with 12 bases between them. The CDR3 runs 13 residues. The CDR3 DNA is TGTGCCAGCAGCGCAGGGGTGACCTATGGCTACACCTTC. It translates to CASSAGVTYGYTF.

The V gene is TRBV5-1, the J gene TRBJ1-1, with D possibly being TRBD1 (5 bases). The length of the CDR3 is 15 residues. V gave up 5 bases and J gave up 5 bases, with 19 bases separating them. CDR1 and CDR2 from the germline V gene are SGHRS and YFSETQ. CDR3 nucleotides: TGCGCCAGCAGACAAACCGCGGGGCTGGGGACTGAAGCTTTCTTT. It yields the protein CASRQTAGLGTEAFF.

The genes are TRBV5-3 and TRBJ2-7, with a weak D call TRBD1 (6 bases). TRBV5-3 counts as an open reading frame of uncertain function. V lost 4 bases and J lost 0, with 14 bases in between. The CDR3 contains 15 residues. CDR3 residues: CARSQAPGASYEQYF. CDR3 nucleotide sequence: TGTGCCAGAAGCCAGGCACCAGGGGCCTCCTACGAGCAGTACTTC.

The genes are TRBV15 and TRBJ1-2, with 9 bases that match TRBD1. Looked up from germline, CDR1 is LNHNV and CDR2 is YYDKDF (reference sequence). This CDR3 region has 15 residues. J was trimmed by 6 bases and V by 0 bases; bases with no gene match: 5. CDR3 in amino acids: CATSRDDRGFDGYTF. The DNA of the CDR3 is TGTGCCACCAGCAGAGATGACAGGGGGTTTGATGGCTACACCTTC. The full variable domain, rest sourced from reference TRBV15 and TRBJ1-2, is DAMVIQNPRYQVTQFGKPVTLSCSQTLNHNVMYWYQQKSSQAPKLLFHYYDKDFNNEADTPDNFQSRRPNTSFCFLDIRSPGLGDTAMYLCATSRDDRGFDGYTFGSGTRLTVV.

The chain is built from TRBV11-1 and TRBJ2-3; 8 bases agree with TRBD2. The CDR3 totals 12 residues. Per the germline V gene, CDR1 is SGHAT and CDR2 is FQDESV (reference sequence). Trimming took 6 bases from V and 13 from J; bases not matched to a gene: 9. CDR3 loop: CASSMGLEFKYF. CDR3 nucleotides: TGTGCCAGCAGTATGGGACTAGAGTTTAAGTATTTT.

As DNA, the CDR3 is TGTGCTAGTGGCGCGGGCTGGGACAGGGACGAAAGTGAAGCTTTCTTT. This gives the protein CASGAGWDRDESEAFF. This chain uses TRBV12-5 with TRBJ1-1; 9 bases agree with TRBD1. Losses at the gene ends were 6 bases for V and 7 bases for J; bases not matched to a gene: 15. Germline assignment: CDR1 LGHNT and CDR2 FRNRAP. There are 16 residues in the CDR3.

The chain recombines TRBV9 with TRBJ2-5, with 14 bases lining up with TRBD2. V gave up 4 bases and J gave up 3 bases; unmatched junction bases: 5. The CDR3 has 16 residues. CDR1 is SGDLS, CDR2 YYNGEE, per germline. Written as DNA, the CDR3 is TGTGCCAGCAGCTTCCAGACTAGCGGGAGGGAAGAGACCCAGTACTTC. Its translation is CASSFQTSGREETQYF.

This chain uses TRBV15 with TRBJ1-1; 10 bases are shared with TRBD1. The CDR3 extends over 16 amino acids. The germline V gene encodes CDR1 LNHNV and CDR2 YYDKDF (reference sequence). V gave up 1 base and J gave up 5 bases; unmatched junction bases: 7. The CDR3 protein is CATSRGRGQGRTEAFF. Here the CDR3 DNA reads TGTGCCACCAGCAGAGGGCGGGGACAGGGGCGGACTGAAGCTTTCTTT.

V gene TRBV13 combines with J gene TRBJ2-7, with D maybe TRBD1 (6 bases). Looked up from germline, CDR1 is PRHDT and CDR2 is FYEKMQ (reference sequence). This CDR3 is built from 13 residues. The V gene lost 1 base and the J gene lost 6 bases, with 10 bases spanning the gap. This CDR3 reads CASSLDRASEQYF. CDR3 bases: TGTGCCAGCAGCTTAGACAGGGCAAGCGAGCAGTACTTC.

The rearrangement joins TRBV28 to TRBJ2-5, with D perhaps matching TRBD2 (5 bases). This CDR3 region has 14 residues. CDR1 and CDR2 (germline): MDHEN, SYDVKM. Trimming pared 2 bases from V and 5 bases from J, leaving 12 bases between. Written as DNA, the CDR3 is TGTGCCAGCAGTTTAGGGCTTCGAGGGGAGACCCAGTACTTC. Its protein is CASSLGLRGETQYF.

The J gene is TRBJ2-7, the V gene TRBV28; tentative D call: TRBD2 (5 bases). The germline gives CDR1 MDHEN, CDR2 SYDVKM. The ends were cut back, 2 bases at V and 6 bases at J, with 14 bases in the middle. The CDR3 has 14 amino acids. Here the CDR3 DNA reads TGTGCCAGCAGTTTAGACGGGGTAGGTGTCGAGCAGTACTTC. Protein: CASSLDGVGVEQYF.

The chain uses TRBV13 and TRBJ1-1; D unclear. Between the trimmed V and J ends, which lost 5 bases and 1 base, there was a span of 5 bases. The CDR3 totals 12 residues. CDR1 PRHDT and CDR2 FYEKMQ come from the germline V gene (reference sequence). Here the CDR3 DNA reads TGTGCCAGCAGCGGAGAGAACACTGAAGCTTTCTTT. Its protein product is CASSGENTEAFF.

This chain joins TRBV30 and TRBJ1-6; D is undetermined. This CDR3 is 13 amino acids long. The V end lost 3 bases, the J end lost 7 bases, and 10 bases lay between the germline ends. CDR1 and CDR2 (germline): GTSNPN, SVGIG (reference sequence). The CDR3 loop is CAWRRERNSPLHF. The CDR3 DNA follows: TGTGCCTGGAGGCGGGAAAGGAATTCACCCCTCCACTTT.

The J gene is TRBJ2-3, the V gene TRBV29-1; D is perhaps TRBD2 (6 bases). Germline loops: CDR1 SQVTM, CDR2 ANQGSEA. Trimming took off 5 bases at V and 2 bases at J, with 11 bases between the two ends. This CDR3 contains 13 residues. The CDR3 DNA reads as TGCAGCGTTAGCGGGCCGATCACAGATACGCAGTATTTT. This gives the protein CSVSGPITDTQYF.

The V gene is TRBV27, the J gene TRBJ2-1; the D gene is possibly TRBD2 (5 bases). The V end was cut by 6 bases, the J end by 3 bases, with 6 bases between. CDR1 and CDR2 from the germline V gene are MNHEY and SMNVEV (reference sequence). There are 12 residues in the CDR3. The CDR3 region has the DNA TGTGCCAGCAGCGAGGGCTACAATGAGCAGTTCTTC. It translates to CASSEGYNEQFF.

This chain uses TRBV5-6 with TRBJ1-1, with TRBD1 matching 10 bases. The CDR3 is 17 amino acids. With 0 bases clipped from V and 6 bases from J, the junction kept 11 bases outside the gene matches. Looked up from germline, CDR1 is SGHDT and CDR2 is YYEEEE. The CDR3 coding sequence is TGTGCCAGCAGCTTGGGAGGGGTGGGACAGGGGAAGCCTGAAGCTTTCTTT. Encoded protein: CASSLGGVGQGKPEAFF.

This chain connects TRBV6-5 to TRBJ2-7; a possible D gene is TRBD1 (5 bases). V was cut by 6 bases and J by 4 bases, with 13 bases left in between. The CDR3 loop spans 13 amino acids. Per germline, CDR1 MNHEY and CDR2 SVGAGI. CDR3 loop: CASSDGALYEQYF. The CDR3, as DNA: TGTGCCAGCAGCGATGGGGCCTTGTACGAGCAGTACTTC.

The chain has TRBV7-2 and TRBJ2-7; 11 nucleotides match TRBD2. There are 17 residues in the CDR3. The V and J ends lost 2 bases and 3 bases, in that order; junction bases with no gene match: 9. From germline, CDR1 is SGHTA and CDR2 FQGNSA. The CDR3 loop reads CASSLTFLAGGIYEQYF. DNA for the CDR3: TGTGCCAGCAGCTTAACATTTTTAGCGGGAGGGATCTACGAGCAGTACTTC.

The chain recombines TRBV11-2 with TRBJ2-2; 7 nucleotides line up with TRBD1. The ends lost 5 bases at V and 6 bases at J; junction bases unmatched: 9. The CDR3 covers 15 residues. Germline V CDR1 and CDR2: SGHAT, FQNNGV. The CDR3: CASSIPDRVSGELFF. The DNA of the CDR3 is TGTGCCAGCAGCATACCAGACAGGGTATCCGGGGAGCTGTTTTTT.

About this clone itself: In the same sample, other DNA sequences code for this CDR3. The V and J genes are TRBV29-1 and TRBJ2-7; 8 bases are a match to TRBD1. This CDR3 contains 13 residues. Trimming removed 4 bases from V and 3 bases from J; junction bases left unmatched: 5. Germline V lookup: CDR1 SQVTM, CDR2 ANQGSEA. The CDR3 loop reads CSVGGTGDYEQYF. The DNA of the CDR3 is TGCAGCGTTGGAGGGACAGGAGACTACGAGCAGTACTTC.

V and J are TRBV7-2 and TRBJ2-5; 8 positions agree with TRBD1. Germline CDR1 and CDR2: SGHTA and FQGNSA. The trim removed 3 bases at V and 1 base at J, leaving 10 bases unmatched. The CDR3 loop spans 17 amino acids. The CDR3, as DNA: TGTGCCAGCAGCTTTTGGCGGGCCGGGACAGGCCAAGAGACCCAGTACTTC. Translation: CASSFWRAGTGQETQYF.

The chain links TRBV10-2 to TRBJ2-1; 11 bases are a match to TRBD2. The V gene end was trimmed by 5 bases and the J gene end by 8 bases; junction bases not matched to a gene: 5. Per the germline V gene, CDR1 is WSHSY and CDR2 is SAAADI. The CDR3 totals 14 residues. The CDR3 reads CASSIAGGQDEQFF. In DNA form, the CDR3 reads TGCGCCAGCAGTATAGCGGGAGGGCAGGATGAGCAGTTCTTC.

The V gene is TRBV4-2, the J gene TRBJ2-7; 7 bases match TRBD2. J was trimmed by 3 bases and V by 3 bases; bases with no gene match: 8. This CDR3 has 15 residues. CDR1 and CDR2 (germline): LGHNA, YNFKEQ. CDR3 nucleotides: TGTGCCAGCAGCCACCGAATCGGGACTATCTACGAGCAGTACTTC. Protein: CASSHRIGTIYEQYF.

This clone came up once. The genes are TRBV29-1 and TRBJ2-5, with 7 nucleotides matching TRBD2. The CDR3 runs 15 residues. V was clipped by 8 bases and J by 2 bases; unmatched bases: 14. CDR1 SQVTM and CDR2 ANQGSEA come from the germline V gene. The CDR3, as DNA: TGCAGCCTGGGGGTTGTTAGCGGGTCACAAGAGACCCAGTACTTC. Translated, it gives CSLGVVSGSQETQYF.

This clone came up once. The V call is TRBV6-1, the J call TRBJ2-1; D perhaps matches TRBD2 (6 bases). Trimming cost V 5 bases and J 10 bases, with 18 bases left between them. The CDR3 loop spans 14 amino acids. Per the germline V gene, CDR1 is MNHNS and CDR2 is SASEGT. As DNA, the CDR3 is TGTGCCAGCAGTAGTCTTCAGGGCCGGGGGGAGCAGTTCTTC. Protein: CASSSLQGRGEQFF.